This TCR beta chain originates from a study of blood T cell repertoires in COVID-19. The overall study: Specimens from acute and convalescent COVID-19 originated in the United States, Italy and Spain. Sample material is recorded as cDNA or gDNA derived from T cells, B-cell-depleted T cells, or PBMCs.

This CDR3 is built from 15 residues. The V gene end was trimmed by 6 bases and the J gene end by 8 bases; junction bases not matched to a gene: 12. CDR1 and CDR2 (germline): LNHDA, SQIVND (reference sequence). Donors in Cohort 3 counted as recovered after two negative PCRs, clearance, or symptom resolution. As handled by the study authors: Counts of nucleated cells, estimated from reference gene primer amplification, were obtained. Sequenced by immunoSEQ multiplex PCR; TCRdb stores in-frame clones only, minus some. V and J calls plus clone size are reproduced from that table; the DNA served to infer D and trimming. This table holds more than 200,000 clones, around 89% found once.

This sequence originates from a woman younger than 45 who had recovered from COVID-19. This chain links TRBV19 with TRBJ2-1; 8 bases align to TRBD2. Sequenced: PBMCs or T cells enriched from blood (not recorded which). The CDR3 reads CASSRPPGLVYEQFF. In DNA form, the CDR3 reads TGTGCCAGTAGCAGACCTCCGGGACTAGTATATGAGCAGTTCTTC.